The T cell receptor (beta chain) under discussion was sequenced for a study of cytomegalovirus exposure and HLA in healthy donors. Germline values: CDR1 MNHNS, CDR2 SASEGT. The CDR3 runs 14 residues. The V gene end was trimmed by 1 base and the J gene end by 9 bases; junction bases not matched to a gene: 0. Vbeta (60) and Jbeta (13) primers were used in the PCR. Sequencing used immunoSEQ multiplex PCR; TCRdb keeps in-frame clones, though not all of them. The table has approximately 59,000 clones, 60% to 65% seen once. Sequences were obtained from PBMCs. The chain recombines TRBV6-1 with TRBJ1-6, with 10 bases that match TRBD1. The receptor's source is a man aged 30 to 45 in good health and CMV-seronegative. The CDR3, as DNA: TGTGCCAGCAGTGAAGGGACAGGGGGTTCACCCCTCCACTTT. It yields the protein CASSEGTGGSPLHF.